This is a list of T cell receptor beta chains from one sample in a study of shared clonotypes between healthy human individuals. Data came from immunoSEQ multiplex PCR; TCRdb stores just in-frame clones and leaves some out. This table holds about 1.1 million clones, about 80% found once. Input material: memory CD4+ T cells from PBMCs. The receptor set was obtained from a man aged 18 to 29 in good health. Some clones in this sample may be carry-over from other donors' samples. CDR3s include the opening cysteine and the closing phenylalanine or tryptophan.

j_call v_call cdr3_aa
TRBJ2-1 TRBV5-4 CASSPDRDPYNEQFF
TRBJ2-3 TRBV28 CASSLNYDWYF
TRBJ1-2 TRBV7-9 CASSSAIRGHGPVDYGYTF
TRBJ1-2 TRBV9 CASSEGDSTGTF
TRBJ1-2 TRBV19 CASNRGGSNYGYTF
TRBJ2-5 TRBV9 CASSVDTGGRETQYF
TRBJ2-2 TRBV9 CASSGTSGTGELFF
TRBJ1-2 TRBV2 CASSPSAGTYRNGYTF
TRBJ2-7 TRBV2 CASSDDSGRLHEQYF
TRBJ2-6 TRBV7-9 CASSLVGRAGANVLTF
TRBJ2-7 TRBV29-1 CSVEDGSGTGSYEQYF
TRBJ2-3 TRBV10-1 CASSEGTGVDTQYF
TRBJ2-7 TRBV28 CASTSGQGHEQYF
TRBJ2-5 TRBV30 CAWSSWTQETQYF
TRBJ1-2 TRBV7-2 CASSFPSGPQAYYGYTF
TRBJ2-7 TRBV5-1 CASSLDQPSKQYF
TRBJ1-4 TRBV4-1 CASSQAGPTNEKLFF
TRBJ2-1 TRBV5-1 CASSLGLAERNEQFF
TRBJ2-3 TRBV7-3 CASSLAGGATDTQYF